The 28 T cell receptor beta chains given below trace back to one sample, sequenced in a study of post-analysis software for immune sequencing data. Study-level results: TRBV5-6, TRBV5-1 and TRBV20-1 belonged to a set of about five TRBV segments that were more frequent in patients than controls.

No antigen has been assigned to these receptors. Every TCR beta cDNA library bore unique molecular identifiers. Each CDR3 protein gets one entry after TCRdb re-called the PCR reads with MiXCR. The data show some 690,000 distinct CDR3 sequences, 25% to 30% seen once. What was sequenced was blood. The source of these receptors is a girl aged 5-17 years with multiple sclerosis.

The rearrangement joins TRBV20-1 to TRBJ2-4; TRBD2 aligns across 15 bases. The J segment lost 0 bases and the V segment lost 6 bases, leaving 6 bases of the junction unmatched. From germline, CDR1 is DFQATT and CDR2 SNEGSKA (reference sequence). This CDR3 comprises 17 residues. The CDR3 loop is CSARGLAGGKAKNIQYF. The CDR3 DNA sequence: TGCAGTGCCAGGGGACTAGCGGGAGGCAAAGCCAAAAACATTCAGTACTTC.

This chain connects TRBV29-1 to TRBJ1-2, with 7 bases lining up with TRBD1. The V gene's germline CDR1 is SQVTM and CDR2 ANQGSEA. The CDR3 consists of 13 residues. The CDR3 nucleotides are TGCAACGTAGGGACAGAGTTTAACTATGGCTACACCTTC. Translation gives CNVGTEFNYGYTF.

This clonotype was detected only a few times. The chain couples TRBV7-9 to TRBJ2-3, with D perhaps TRBD1 (6 bases). The V gene's germline CDR1 is SEHNR and CDR2 FQNEAQ (reference sequence). Trimming cost V 3 bases and J 3 bases, with 13 bases left between them. CDR3 length: 15 residues. In nucleotides, the CDR3 is TGTGCCAGCAGCTTCGGCACAGGGTGGACAGATACGCAGTATTTT. Translating gives CASSFGTGWTDTQYF. Combining the CDR3 with reference TRBV7-9 and TRBJ2-3 gives the whole variable domain DTGVSQNPRHKITKRGQNVTFRCDPISEHNRLYWYRQTLGQGPEFLTYFQNEAQLEKSRLLSDRFSAERPKGSFSTLEIQRTEQGDSAMYLCASSFGTGWTDTQYFGPGTRLTVL.

This rearrangement joins TRBV20-1 to TRBJ1-4; no clear D. Trimming removed 1 base from V and 0 bases from J, with 18 bases in between. The CDR3 is 18 residues long. In germline, CDR1 is DFQATT, CDR2 SNEGSKA (reference sequence). This CDR3 reads CSARGGNPSRATNEKLFF. In DNA, the CDR3 is TGCAGTGCTAGAGGAGGCAACCCCAGCCGTGCAACTAATGAAAAACTGTTTTTT.

This chain uses TRBV6-1 with TRBJ2-1; TRBD2 matches 8 bases. Germline CDR1 MNHNS, CDR2 SASEGT. The trim removed 6 bases at V and 0 bases at J, leaving 4 bases unmatched. CDR3 length: 15 amino acids. The CDR3 loop is CASSQAGVSYNEQFF. CDR3 bases: TGTGCCAGCAGCCAAGCGGGGGTCTCCTACAATGAGCAGTTCTTC.

The J gene is TRBJ2-6, the V gene TRBV3-1; D is unclear. Germline loops: CDR1 LGHDT, CDR2 YNNKEL (reference sequence). Trimming pared 4 bases from V and 2 bases from J, leaving 12 bases between. The CDR3 runs 16 residues. CDR3 sequence: CASSPRRSPGANVLTF. CDR3 in DNA: TGTGCCAGCAGCCCTCGCCGGAGTCCTGGGGCCAACGTCCTGACTTTC.

The chain uses TRBV20-1 and TRBJ1-1; TRBD1 agrees at 7 bases. CDR3 length equals 14 residues. Unmatched junction bases numbered 9, after V lost 5 bases and J lost 3 bases. Germline loops: CDR1 DFQATT, CDR2 SNEGSKA (reference sequence). In DNA, the CDR3 is TGCAGTGCTCCCCCTAGACAGGGATACACTGAAGCTTTCTTT. It encodes CSAPPRQGYTEAFF.

This clonotype turned up a few times. The rearrangement uses TRBV6-1 and TRBJ2-5, with 8 bases fitting TRBD2. J was trimmed by 5 bases and V by 6 bases; bases with no gene match: 5. Per the germline V gene, CDR1 is MNHNS and CDR2 is SASEGT. The CDR3 runs 13 residues. CDR3 coding DNA: TGTGCCAGCAGGGTAGCGGGACGGGAGACCCAGTACTTC. Translating gives CASRVAGRETQYF.

This clonotype was seen a few times. J is TRBJ2-4 and V is TRBV7-2; D may be TRBD1 (9 bases). This CDR3 has 15 residues. Trimming removed 5 bases from V and 9 bases from J, with 20 bases in between. Germline values: CDR1 SGHTA, CDR2 FQGNSA. The CDR3 bases are TGTGCCAGCAGCCGCACAGGGGGCAGCGGGGGCATTCAGTACTTC. Protein product: CASSRTGGSGGIQYF.

In DNA, the CDR3 is TGTGCCAGCAGCTCTGCGGCTTCCGGGGAGCTGTTTTTT. Its translation is CASSSAASGELFF. This chain uses TRBV7-6 with TRBJ2-2; D is undetermined. V was clipped by 4 bases and J by 6 bases, with 9 bases between them. Per the germline V gene, CDR1 is SGHVS and CDR2 is FNYEAQ. There are 13 residues in the CDR3.

In this sample, this clonotype turned up a few times. The chain joins TRBV7-2 to TRBJ2-1; D gene ambiguous. The germline CDR1 and CDR2 sequences are SGHTA and FQGNSA. This CDR3 has 12 residues. V lost 0 bases and J lost 13, with 10 bases in between. The CDR3 spells CASSLAWVEQFF. The CDR3 nucleotides read TGTGCCAGCAGCTTAGCGTGGGTGGAACAGTTCTTC.

V is TRBV28 and J is TRBJ2-4; TRBD1 aligns across 7 bases. In germline, CDR1 is MDHEN, CDR2 SYDVKM. Trimming took 5 bases from V and 0 from J; bases not matched to a gene: 13. The CDR3 consists of 18 residues. The CDR3 DNA follows: TGTGCCAGCAGTGCCGGGACAGTGTGGTCCCTAGCCAAAAACATTCAGTACTTC. Translating it yields CASSAGTVWSLAKNIQYF.

This clonotype was detected a few times. This chain uses TRBV12-3 or TRBV12-4 with TRBJ2-7; D might be TRBD1 (7 bases). CDR3 length equals 14 residues. V gave up 0 bases and J gave up 7 bases, with 13 bases separating them. In DNA, the CDR3 is TGTGCCAGCAGTTTAGCGGAGGGGGCGAAGGAGCAGTACTTC. Translating gives CASSLAEGAKEQYF.

This clonotype was counted between two and nine times. The rearrangement uses TRBV7-2 and TRBJ2-3; 7 bases line up with TRBD2. Germline-derived CDR1 and CDR2 are SGHTA and FQGNSA. The CDR3 spans 15 residues. The V segment lost 2 bases and the J segment 6 bases; nucleotides outside the gene matches: 8. DNA for the CDR3: TGTGCCAGCAGCTTAAGAGGCGGGAGTGGCGATACGCAGTATTTT. Translated: CASSLRGGSGDTQYF.

This clonotype turned up a few times. V is TRBV29-1 and J is TRBJ2-6; TRBD1 is a possible D gene (6 bases). The CDR3 runs 17 residues. Germline V gene data show CDR1 as SQVTM and CDR2 as ANQGSEA. V was trimmed by 6 bases and J by 1 base, leaving 19 bases between them. CDR3 loop: CSVMDDRITSGANVLTF. The CDR3, as DNA: TGCAGCGTGATGGATGACAGGATCACGTCTGGGGCCAACGTCCTGACTTTC.

This clonotype was counted at least ten times. The chain recombines TRBV5-1 with TRBJ1-2, with TRBD1 identical over 12 bases. Germline CDR1 and CDR2: SGHRS and YFSETQ. The J segment lost 4 bases and the V segment lost 4 bases, leaving 5 bases of the junction unmatched. CDR3 length: 15 amino acids. In nucleotides, the CDR3 is TGCGCCAGCAGCCAGGGACAGGGGGCTGTCTATGGCTACACCTTC. Encoded protein: CASSQGQGAVYGYTF.

There are a few counts of this clonotype. The chain uses TRBV20-1 and TRBJ1-4, with a tentative D call TRBD1 (5 bases). Trimming stripped 4 bases from V and 3 bases from J, with 15 bases between. Per germline, CDR1 DFQATT and CDR2 SNEGSKA (reference sequence). This CDR3 has 15 amino acids. CDR3 coding DNA: TGCAGTGCTATGGAGGGGAGCAAAGCTAATGAAAAACTGTTTTTT. This encodes CSAMEGSKANEKLFF.

This clonotype has just a few counts. CDR3 sequence (DNA): TGCGCCAGCAGCGGAGTCGATTACGAGCAGTACTTC. Its translation is CASSGVDYEQYF. The chain carries TRBV4-3 and TRBJ2-7; D is unresolved. Trimming stripped 5 bases from V and 4 bases from J, with 9 bases between. The CDR3 runs 12 residues. Germline loops: CDR1 LGHNA, CDR2 YSLEER.

V usage is TRBV5-1 and J usage is TRBJ1-2; a possible D gene is TRBD1 (6 bases). Trimming shortened V by 1 base and J by 6 bases, and 13 bases separated the two germline ends. Germline CDR1 reads SGHRS; CDR2 reads YFSETQ. The CDR3 runs 14 residues. The CDR3 DNA sequence: TGCGCCAGCAGCTTGACAGGGACGGACGATGGCTACACCTTC. Translation gives CASSLTGTDDGYTF.

This clonotype came up a few times. The chain recombines TRBV7-2 with TRBJ2-1, with D perhaps matching TRBD1 (7 bases). The CDR3 runs 16 residues. Trimming removed 1 base at V and 5 bases at J, with 15 bases between. Per the germline V gene, CDR1 is SGHTA and CDR2 is FQGNSA. The CDR3 DNA is TGTGCCAGCAGCTTAGTACCCAGGGGGGCTGACAATGAGCAGTTCTTC. It encodes CASSLVPRGADNEQFF.

The sample holds a few counts of this clonotype. The V gene is TRBV4-3, the J gene TRBJ2-3; 9 bases align to TRBD2. V was clipped by 3 bases and J by 2 bases; unmatched bases: 6. Germline V CDR1 and CDR2: LGHNA, YSLEER. The CDR3 totals 16 residues. Here the CDR3 reads CASSHTGLANTDTQYF. In DNA form, the CDR3 reads TGCGCCAGCAGCCACACCGGACTAGCGAACACAGATACGCAGTATTTT.

This clonotype turned up a few times. The chain carries TRBV11-2 and TRBJ2-7, with a weak D call TRBD1 (6 bases). CDR1 is SGHAT, CDR2 FQNNGV, per germline. The CDR3 length is 15 residues. Trimming removed 6 bases from V and 5 bases from J, with 20 bases in between. The CDR3 DNA sequence: TGTGCCAGCAGACTTCAGACAGGCTCGCGGGACGAGCAGTACTTC. As protein: CASRLQTGSRDEQYF.

The chain couples TRBV2 to TRBJ2-4; TRBD1 matches at 7 bases. V was clipped by 6 bases and J by 0 bases; unmatched bases: 11. CDR1 and CDR2 from the germline V gene are SNHLY and FYNNEI. This CDR3 contains 17 residues. CDR3 bases: TGTGCCAGCAGGCCGGACAGGAATGTTCTAGCCAAAAACATTCAGTACTTC. It translates to CASRPDRNVLAKNIQYF.

V usage is TRBV12-3 or TRBV12-4 and J usage is TRBJ2-5; TRBD2 might be the D (6 bases). V was clipped by 5 bases and J by 5 bases, with 12 bases between them. The CDR3 consists of 13 residues. CDR3 nucleotides: TGTGCCAGCAGTGGAGGGGCGTGGGAGACCCAGTACTTC. Its protein is CASSGGAWETQYF.

This chain joins TRBV28 and TRBJ2-1; D possibly corresponds to TRBD2 (5 bases). Looked up from germline, CDR1 is MDHEN and CDR2 is SYDVKM. The V and J ends lost 8 bases and 9 bases respectively, with 11 bases between them. The CDR3 length is 11 residues. In DNA form, the CDR3 reads TGTGCCAGCGGAGGCTGGGGTGAGCAGTTCTTC. Amino acid sequence: CASGGWGEQFF.

V usage is TRBV20-1 and J usage is TRBJ2-1; D may be TRBD1 or TRBD2 (5 bases each). V was shortened by 3 bases and J by 7 bases, with 16 bases between the two germline ends. Looked up from germline, CDR1 is DFQATT and CDR2 is SNEGSKA (reference sequence). The CDR3 is 14 amino acids. This CDR3 is CSASRGPGWNEQFF. The DNA for the CDR3 is TGCAGTGCTAGTCGGGGCCCTGGGTGGAATGAGCAGTTCTTC.

This clonotype turned up a few times. This chain uses TRBV2 with TRBJ1-6, with TRBD1 matching over 7 bases. CDR1 and CDR2 from the germline V gene are SNHLY and FYNNEI. The CDR3 extends over 14 amino acids. V dropped 6 bases and J dropped 6; count of bases not matched to a gene: 5. CDR3 amino acids: CASREDRSNSPLHF. CDR3 sequence (DNA): TGTGCCAGCAGGGAGGACAGGTCTAATTCACCCCTCCACTTT.

This clonotype was found a few times. J is TRBJ2-5 and V is TRBV21-1; no DNA check was done on the table's D call, TRBD1. TRBV21-1 is termed a pseudogene. The CDR3 contains 15 residues. Here the CDR3 reads CASSVRTGEEETQYF. CDR3 DNA sequence: TGTGCCAGCAGCGTGCGGACAGGGGAGGAGGAGACCCAGTACTTC.